The source of this T cell receptor (beta chain) is a study of CD8 T cells in ankylosing spondylitis listed by TCRdb under 2017. Context from the whole study: The study profiled T cell receptor beta repertoires in healthy donors and ankylosing spondylitis patients to find disease-linked TCR variants. Peripheral blood was sampled, and synovial fluid was additionally collected from ankylosing spondylitis patients. In total, the full study cohort was made up of 100 to 140 healthy donors and about two dozen ankylosing spondylitis patients. Study-level results and caveats: A TCR beta motif of several highly homologous amino acid variants appeared characteristic of blood from ankylosing spondylitis patients. A CD8+ phenotype was shown by the disease-linked clones, which were found at relatively low frequencies in peripheral blood. Some TCR beta motif variants had previously been reported in synovial fluid and blood of reactive arthritis patients, which suggested common disease-initiation mechanisms. Significant enrichment of the disease-linked clones was reported in matched synovial fluid samples from ankylosing spondylitis patients.

Trimmed from V: 10 bases; trimmed from J: 3 bases; junction bases lacking a gene match: 7. The CDR3, cysteine through phenylalanine, is 13 amino acids long. The DNA shown is the 39-base CDR3, in frame from base 1. Reading the germline V gene gives CDR1 MNHNS and CDR2 SASEGT. This clonotype was seen a handful of times. The antigen this receptor binds is unknown. The record has no base qualities; no much larger clone is one base away. The sample was run on an Illumina HiSeq 2500. Quantitative 5'-RACE with molecular barcodes was used to prepare TCR beta libraries. Per the authors' processing: A new computational method based on a probabilistic model of VDJ rearrangement was used to identify disease-linked TCR variants. The public sequencing data were trimmed at Q25 with fastp and processed into clonotypes with MiXCR by TCRdb, which kept only in-frame beta chains. Rows are combined by CDR3 protein, so each entry shows the most common genes and DNA. TCRdb's processing, not the authors' own work, is the source of the V and J calls. The sample yields about 800,000 distinct CDR3 sequences; approximately 10% were counted once. Of the sample, under 0.6% falls within the top ten clones.

The V and J segments used are TRBV6-1 and TRBJ2-7, with TRBD1 identical over 9 junction bases. This TCR was sampled from a male donor with ankylosing spondylitis. Source material: blood, either unsorted or a sorted T cell fraction (not recorded which). The CDR3 in this case is CATCRQGVYEQYF. Here is the DNA: TGTGCCACATGTAGACAGGGGGTCTACGAGCAGTACTTC.